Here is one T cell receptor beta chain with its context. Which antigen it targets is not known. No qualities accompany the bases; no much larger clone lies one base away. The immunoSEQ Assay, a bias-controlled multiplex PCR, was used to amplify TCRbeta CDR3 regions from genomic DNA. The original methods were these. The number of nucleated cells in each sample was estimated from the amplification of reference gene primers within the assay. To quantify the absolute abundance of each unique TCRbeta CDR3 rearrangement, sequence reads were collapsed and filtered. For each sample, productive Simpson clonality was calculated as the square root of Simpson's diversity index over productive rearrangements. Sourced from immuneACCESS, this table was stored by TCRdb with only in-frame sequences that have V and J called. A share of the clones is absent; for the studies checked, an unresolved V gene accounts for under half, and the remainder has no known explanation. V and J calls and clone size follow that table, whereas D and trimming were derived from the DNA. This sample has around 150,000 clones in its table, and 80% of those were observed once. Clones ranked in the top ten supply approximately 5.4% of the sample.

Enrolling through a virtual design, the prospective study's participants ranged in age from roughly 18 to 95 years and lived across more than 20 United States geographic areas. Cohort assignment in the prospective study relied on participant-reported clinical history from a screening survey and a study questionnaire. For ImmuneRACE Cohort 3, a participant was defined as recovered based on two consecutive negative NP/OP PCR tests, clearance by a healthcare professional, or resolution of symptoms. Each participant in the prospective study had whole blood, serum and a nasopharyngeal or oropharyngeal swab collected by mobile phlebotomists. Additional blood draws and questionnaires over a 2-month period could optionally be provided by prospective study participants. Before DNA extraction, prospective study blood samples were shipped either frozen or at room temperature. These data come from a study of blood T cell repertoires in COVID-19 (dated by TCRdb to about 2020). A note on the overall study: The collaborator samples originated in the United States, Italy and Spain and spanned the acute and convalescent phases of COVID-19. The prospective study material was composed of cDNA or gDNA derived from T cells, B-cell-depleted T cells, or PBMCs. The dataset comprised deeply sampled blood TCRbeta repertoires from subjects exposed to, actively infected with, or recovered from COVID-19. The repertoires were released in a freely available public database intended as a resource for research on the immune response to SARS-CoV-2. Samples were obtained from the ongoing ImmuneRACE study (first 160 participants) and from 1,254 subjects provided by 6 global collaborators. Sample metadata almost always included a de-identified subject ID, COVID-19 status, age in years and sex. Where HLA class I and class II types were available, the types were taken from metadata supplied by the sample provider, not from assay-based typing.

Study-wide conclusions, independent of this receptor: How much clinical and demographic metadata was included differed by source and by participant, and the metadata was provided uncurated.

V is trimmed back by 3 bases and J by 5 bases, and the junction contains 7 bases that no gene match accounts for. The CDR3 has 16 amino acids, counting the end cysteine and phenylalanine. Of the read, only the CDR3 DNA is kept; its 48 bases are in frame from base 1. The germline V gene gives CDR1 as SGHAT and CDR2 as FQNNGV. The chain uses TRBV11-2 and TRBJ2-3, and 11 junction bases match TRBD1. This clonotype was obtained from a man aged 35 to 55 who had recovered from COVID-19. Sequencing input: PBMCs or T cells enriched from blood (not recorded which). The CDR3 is CASSFFGQGAGDTQYF. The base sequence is TGTGCCAGCAGCTTCTTCGGACAGGGGGCAGGAGATACGCAGTATTTT.